A selection of T cell receptor beta chains follows, all from one sample in a study of CD8 T cells in Susac syndrome. MiXCR was run by TCRdb on the immunoSEQ multiplex PCR reads, yielding one entry per CDR3 protein. The top ten clones hold over 0.09% of a sample with about 140,000 distinct CDR3 sequences, around 95% of them seen once. Sequences were obtained from CD4+ T cells from PBMCs. The receptors were sampled from a human donor with multiple sclerosis. Both conserved end residues are part of each CDR3.

V gene	J gene	CDR3 protein
TRBV5-4	TRBJ2-5	CASSWGGSGGGGETQYF
TRBV15	TRBJ1-3	CATRRPGRFGNTIYF
TRBV20-1	TRBJ1-2	CSATPRQGVINYGYTF
TRBV7-9	TRBJ2-2	CASRTDRSLTGELFF
TRBV9	TRBJ2-6	CASYRGEGDLSGANVLTF
TRBV1	TRBJ2-7	CTSSQSAGFYEQYF
TRBV5-4	TRBJ2-3	CASSLASGSGADTQYF
TRBV20-1	TRBJ2-2	CSARDTPSSFTNTGELFF
TRBV3-1	TRBJ2-7	CASSQGWNYEQYF
TRBV9	TRBJ2-5	CASSVVGSGSQETQYF
TRBV3-1	TRBJ2-2	CASSPIKMNTGELFF
TRBV20-1	TRBJ2-7	CSASGGQFYEQYF
TRBV7-3	TRBJ2-3	CASSFSPGTATDTQYF
TRBV3-1	TRBJ1-3	CASSPSDRGNTIYF
TRBV24-1	TRBJ2-3	CATSVSRGQDTQYF
TRBV21-1	TRBJ2-1	CASSKEIDHREFF
TRBV27	TRBJ2-1	CASSSAGSEAYNEQFF
TRBV29-1	TRBJ1-1	CSAASGGGTEAFF